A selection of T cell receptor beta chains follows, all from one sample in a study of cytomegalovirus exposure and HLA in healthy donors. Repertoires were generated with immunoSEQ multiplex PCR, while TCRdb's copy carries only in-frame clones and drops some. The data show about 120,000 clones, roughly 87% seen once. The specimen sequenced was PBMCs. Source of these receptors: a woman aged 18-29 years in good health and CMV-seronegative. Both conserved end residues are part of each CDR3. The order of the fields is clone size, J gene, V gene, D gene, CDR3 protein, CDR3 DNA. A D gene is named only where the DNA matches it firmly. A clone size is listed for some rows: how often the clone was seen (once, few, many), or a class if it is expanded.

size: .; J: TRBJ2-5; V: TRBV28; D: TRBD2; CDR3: CASSTWERTSGNWATQYF; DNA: TGTGCCAGCAGTACATGGGAGAGGACTAGCGGAAACTGGGCGACCCAGTACTTC
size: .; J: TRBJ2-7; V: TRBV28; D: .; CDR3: CASSLVGGKSPYEQYF; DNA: TGTGCCAGCAGTTTAGTTGGAGGGAAGAGCCCCTACGAGCAGTACTTC
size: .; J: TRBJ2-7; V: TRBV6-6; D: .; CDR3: CASSYQTGASYEQYF; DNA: TGTGCCAGCAGTTACCAGACGGGAGCCTCCTACGAGCAGTACTTC
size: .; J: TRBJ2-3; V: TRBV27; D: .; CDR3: CASSPITTSLGSDTQYF; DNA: TGTGCCAGCAGTCCGATCACGACTAGTTTAGGGTCGGATACGCAGTATTTT
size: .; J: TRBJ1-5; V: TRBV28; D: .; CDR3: CASSEVGARGNQPQHF; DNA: TGTGCCAGCAGTGAAGTGGGGGCGCGAGGCAATCAGCCCCAGCATTTT
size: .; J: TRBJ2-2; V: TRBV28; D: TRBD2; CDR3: CASSSGLAALTGELFF; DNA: TGTGCCAGCAGTTCCGGACTAGCGGCTTTGACCGGGGAGCTGTTTTTT
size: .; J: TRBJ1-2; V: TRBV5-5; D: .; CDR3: CASSLFGDFYGYTF; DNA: TGTGCCAGCAGCTTGTTTGGAGACTTCTATGGCTACACCTTC
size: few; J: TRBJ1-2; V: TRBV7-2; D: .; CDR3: CASSLDSGSYGYTF; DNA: TGTGCCAGCAGCTTAGACTCCGGGTCCTATGGCTACACCTTC
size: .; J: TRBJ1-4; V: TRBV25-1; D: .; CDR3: CASSPPGLVNEKLFF; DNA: TGTGCCAGCAGTCCCCCGGGACTTGTAAATGAAAAACTGTTTTTT
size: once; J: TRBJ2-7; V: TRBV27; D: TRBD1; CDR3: CASSLFGQGPYEQYF; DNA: TGTGCCAGCAGTTTATTTGGACAGGGGCCCTACGAGCAGTACTTC
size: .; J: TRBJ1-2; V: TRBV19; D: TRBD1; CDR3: CASSSSQGTYGYTF; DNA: TGTGCCAGTAGTTCGTCACAGGGGACCTATGGCTACACCTTC
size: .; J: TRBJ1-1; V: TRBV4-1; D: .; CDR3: CASSQDEGKGTEAFF; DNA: TGCGCCAGCAGCCAAGATGAGGGAAAAGGAACTGAAGCTTTCTTT
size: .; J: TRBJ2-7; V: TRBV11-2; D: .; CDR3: CASSLRTVSYEQYF; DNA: TGTGCCAGCAGCTTACGGACAGTTTCCTACGAGCAGTACTTC
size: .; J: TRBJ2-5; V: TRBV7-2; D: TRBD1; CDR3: CASSFGTGNSGTQYF; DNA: TGTGCCAGCAGCTTCGGGACAGGGAATTCCGGGACCCAGTACTTC
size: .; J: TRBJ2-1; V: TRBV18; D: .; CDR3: CASSPPWRGPYNEQFF; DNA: TGTGCCAGCTCACCCCCCTGGCGGGGCCCCTACAATGAGCAGTTCTTC
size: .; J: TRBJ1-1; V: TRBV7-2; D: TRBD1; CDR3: CASRTGGTYVEAFF; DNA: TGTGCCAGCAGAACAGGGGGCACCTATGTTGAAGCTTTCTTT
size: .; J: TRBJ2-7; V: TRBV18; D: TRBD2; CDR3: CASSPSRAGGWDEQYF; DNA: TGTGCCAGCTCACCCTCAAGAGCGGGGGGTTGGGACGAGCAGTACTTC
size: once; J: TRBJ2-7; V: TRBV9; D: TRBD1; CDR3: CASSADRAGYEQYF; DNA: TGTGCCAGCAGCGCGGACAGGGCAGGCTACGAGCAGTACTTC
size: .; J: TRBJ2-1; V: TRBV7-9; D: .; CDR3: CASSLGGGAHEQFF; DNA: TGTGCCAGCAGCTTAGGTGGGGGGGCCCACGAGCAGTTCTTC
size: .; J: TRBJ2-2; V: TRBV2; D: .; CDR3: CASTPGPGELFF; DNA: TGTGCCAGCACCCCAGGGCCCGGGGAGCTGTTTTTT
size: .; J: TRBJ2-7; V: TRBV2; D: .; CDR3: CATRQDGTYEQYF; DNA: TGTGCCACCCGCCAGGACGGGACCTACGAGCAGTACTTC
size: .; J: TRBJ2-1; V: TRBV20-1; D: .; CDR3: CSARGLDEQFF; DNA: TGCAGTGCTAGAGGGCTAGATGAGCAGTTCTTC
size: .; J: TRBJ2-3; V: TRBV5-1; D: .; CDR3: CASSPEKDTQYF; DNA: TGCGCCAGCAGCCCAGAAAAAGATACGCAGTATTTT
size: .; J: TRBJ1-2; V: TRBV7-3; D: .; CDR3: CASSPGRGNYGYTF; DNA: TGTGCCAGCAGCCCAGGTCGGGGGAACTATGGCTACACCTTC
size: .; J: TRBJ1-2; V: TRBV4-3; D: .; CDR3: CASSQEGTTGTYGYTF; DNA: TGCGCCAGCAGCCAAGAGGGGACTACAGGGACCTATGGCTACACCTTC
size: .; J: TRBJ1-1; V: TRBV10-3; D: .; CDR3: CAISESSAGGPEAFF; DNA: TGTGCCATCAGTGAGTCAAGCGCGGGAGGACCTGAAGCTTTCTTT
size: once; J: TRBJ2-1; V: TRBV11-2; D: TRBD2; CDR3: CASSLERLARYNEQFF; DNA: TGTGCCAGCAGCTTAGAAAGACTAGCGCGGTACAATGAGCAGTTCTTC
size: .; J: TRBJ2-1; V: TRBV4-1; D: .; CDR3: CASSQGGNFTQFF; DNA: TGCGCCAGCAGCCAAGGAGGGAACTTTACACAGTTCTTC
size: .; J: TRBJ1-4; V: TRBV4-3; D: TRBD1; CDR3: CASRDGTGFEKLFF; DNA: TGCGCCAGCAGAGACGGGACAGGGTTTGAAAAACTGTTTTTT
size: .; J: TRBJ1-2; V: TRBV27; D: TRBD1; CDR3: CASSLDRGDYGYTF; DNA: TGTGCCAGCAGTTTAGACAGGGGTGACTATGGCTACACCTTC
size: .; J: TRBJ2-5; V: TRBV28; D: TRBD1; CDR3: CASSFPQGRQETQYF; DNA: TGTGCCAGCAGTTTCCCACAGGGGAGACAAGAGACCCAGTACTTC
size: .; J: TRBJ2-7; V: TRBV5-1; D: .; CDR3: CASSTGQAMAYEQYF; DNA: TGCGCCAGCAGCACGGGACAAGCCATGGCCTACGAGCAGTACTTC
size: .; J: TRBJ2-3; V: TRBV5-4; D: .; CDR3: CASVAGAATDTQYF; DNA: TGTGCCAGCGTGGCGGGGGCGGCTACAGATACGCAGTATTTT
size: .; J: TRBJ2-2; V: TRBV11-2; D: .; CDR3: CASSQTTGTSNTGELFF; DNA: TGTGCCAGCAGCCAAACTACCGGGACATCGAACACCGGGGAGCTGTTTTTT
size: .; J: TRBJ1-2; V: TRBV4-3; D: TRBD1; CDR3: CASSQDFGTGYGYTF; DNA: TGCGCCAGCAGCCAGGACTTTGGGACAGGATATGGCTACACCTTC
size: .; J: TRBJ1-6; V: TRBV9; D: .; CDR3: CASSVETRDNSPLHF; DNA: TGTGCCAGCAGCGTAGAAACCAGGGATAATTCACCCCTCCACTTT
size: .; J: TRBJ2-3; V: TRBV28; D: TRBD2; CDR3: CASSPAPLAGYTQYF; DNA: TGTGCCAGCAGCCCTGCCCCACTAGCGGGTTATACGCAGTATTTT
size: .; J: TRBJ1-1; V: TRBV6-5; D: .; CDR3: CASSYQGAEAFF; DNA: TGTGCCAGCAGTTACCAGGGCGCTGAAGCTTTCTTT
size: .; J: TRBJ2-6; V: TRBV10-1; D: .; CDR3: CASSEGGSGANVLTF; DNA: TGCGCCAGCAGTGAGGGAGGCTCTGGGGCCAACGTCCTGACTTTC
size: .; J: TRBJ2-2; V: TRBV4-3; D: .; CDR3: CASSIFNVATNTGELFF; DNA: TGCGCCAGCAGTATTTTTAACGTGGCCACGAACACCGGGGAGCTGTTTTTT
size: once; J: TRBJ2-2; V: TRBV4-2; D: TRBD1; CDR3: CASSQPDPGQGSPGELFF; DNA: TGTGCCAGCAGCCAACCTGACCCGGGACAGGGGTCCCCCGGGGAGCTGTTTTTT
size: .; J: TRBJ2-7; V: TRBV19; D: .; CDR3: CASSPSVVPSYEQYF; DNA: TGTGCCAGTAGTCCGAGCGTAGTTCCCTCCTACGAGCAGTACTTC
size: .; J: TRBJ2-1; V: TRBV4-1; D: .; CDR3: CASSHPGTPTYNEQFF; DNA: TGCGCCAGCAGCCATCCGGGAACCCCCACCTACAATGAGCAGTTCTTC
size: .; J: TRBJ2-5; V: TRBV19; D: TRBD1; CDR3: CATQGVPKETQYF; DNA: TGTGCCACCCAGGGGGTTCCTAAAGAGACCCAGTACTTC